Listed below are T cell receptor beta chains from one sample, sequenced in a study of cytomegalovirus exposure and HLA in healthy donors. Only in-frame clones appear in the TCRdb table, and some are missing; sequencing was by immunoSEQ multiplex PCR. The sample lists approximately 190,000 clones, approximately 78% occurring once. Specimen: PBMCs. The receptors stem from a woman in her forties or fifties in good health and CMV-seropositive. CDR3s include the opening cysteine and the closing phenylalanine or tryptophan. A D gene is named only where the DNA matches it firmly. Size is omitted from some rows. Given values are once, few, many or a class for expanded clones.

J,D,V,size,DNA,CDR3
TRBJ1-2,TRBD1,TRBV25-1,.,TGTGCCAGCAGTGAATCACGGACAGGGGGTTATGGCTACACCTTC,CASSESRTGGYGYTF
TRBJ2-7,TRBD1,TRBV11-2,.,TGTGCCAGCAGCTACCAACCGGGACAGGAGATTTACTACGAGCAGTACTTC,CASSYQPGQEIYYEQYF
TRBJ1-2,TRBD1,TRBV7-9,.,TGTGCCAGCAGCCTCACCGGGACAGCCGATGGCTACACCTTC,CASSLTGTADGYTF
TRBJ2-5,TRBD1,TRBV5-4,few,TGTGCCAGCAGCTTGGACAGGGGGGTATGGGAGACCCAGTACTTC,CASSLDRGVWETQYF
TRBJ2-7,TRBD1,TRBV6-1,.,TGTGCCAGCAGCCTGGGACAGGGTATAAGCGAGCAGTACTTC,CASSLGQGISEQYF
TRBJ1-3,TRBD1,TRBV19,.,TGTGCCAGTACTGACAGGGCGGCTGGAAACACCATATATTTT,CASTDRAAGNTIYF
TRBJ2-2,.,TRBV7-7,.,TGTGCTAGCAGCCCCCTAAGTAGGAACACCGGGGAGCTGTTTTTT,CASSPLSRNTGELFF
TRBJ1-1,.,TRBV7-3,once,TGTGCCAGCAGCCCCCGCGCGGGGGTCGGCACTGAAGCTTTCTTT,CASSPRAGVGTEAFF
TRBJ1-5,.,TRBV15,.,TGTGCCACCAGCAGAATTCCGGGTAAGCCCCAGCATTTT,CATSRIPGKPQHF
TRBJ2-2,.,TRBV12-5,.,TGTGCTAGTGGACCCGCGGGGACGAACACCGGGGAGCTGTTTTTT,CASGPAGTNTGELFF